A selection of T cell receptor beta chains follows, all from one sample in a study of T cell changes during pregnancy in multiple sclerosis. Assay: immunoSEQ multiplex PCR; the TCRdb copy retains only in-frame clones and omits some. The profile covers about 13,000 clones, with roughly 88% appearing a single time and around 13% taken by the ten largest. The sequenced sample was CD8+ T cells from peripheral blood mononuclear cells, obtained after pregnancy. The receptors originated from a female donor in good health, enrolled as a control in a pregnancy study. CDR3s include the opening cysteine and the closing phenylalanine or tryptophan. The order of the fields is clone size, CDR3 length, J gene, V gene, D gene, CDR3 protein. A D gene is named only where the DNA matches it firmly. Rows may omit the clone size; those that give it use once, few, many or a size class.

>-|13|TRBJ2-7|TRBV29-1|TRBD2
CSVRLAGGYEQYF
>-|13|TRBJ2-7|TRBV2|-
CASTQRGGREQYF
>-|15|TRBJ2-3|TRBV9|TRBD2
CASSGTSGSTDTQYF
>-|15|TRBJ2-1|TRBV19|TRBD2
CASSLAGSWYNEQFF
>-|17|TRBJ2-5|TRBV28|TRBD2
CASSSLETSGRLETQYF
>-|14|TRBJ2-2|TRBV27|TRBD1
CASSLRQGPGELFF
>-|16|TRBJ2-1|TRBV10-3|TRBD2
CAISDASGSSYNEQFF
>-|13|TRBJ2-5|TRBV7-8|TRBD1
CASRGTGVETQYF
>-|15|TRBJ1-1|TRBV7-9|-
CASSLVVRENTEAFF
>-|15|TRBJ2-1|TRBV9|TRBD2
CASSVGGGPYNEQFF
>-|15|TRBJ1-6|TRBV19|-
CASSASTVAESPLHF
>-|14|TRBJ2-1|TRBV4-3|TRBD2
CASSQDGEGNEQFF
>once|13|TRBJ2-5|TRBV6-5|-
CASSRGRPETQYF
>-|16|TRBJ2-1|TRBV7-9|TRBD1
CASIHKQGVRYNEQFF
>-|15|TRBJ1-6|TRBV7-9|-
CASSLLDRRNSPLHF
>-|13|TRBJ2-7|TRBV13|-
CASSLELSYEQYF
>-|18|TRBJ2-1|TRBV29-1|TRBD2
CSVVGTSGGIRGYNEQFF
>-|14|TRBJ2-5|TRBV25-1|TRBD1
CASSKRGTDETQYF
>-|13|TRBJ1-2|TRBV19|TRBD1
CASSIGDSIGYTF
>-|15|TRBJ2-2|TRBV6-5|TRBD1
CASSYSGQGTGELFF
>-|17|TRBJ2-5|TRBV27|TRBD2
CASSLSPSGSSGETQYF
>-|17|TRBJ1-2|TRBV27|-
CASSPRGRGLANYGYTF
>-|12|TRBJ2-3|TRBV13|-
CASSLGGSAQYF
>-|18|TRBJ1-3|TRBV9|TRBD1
CASSSRGRETGDGNTIYF
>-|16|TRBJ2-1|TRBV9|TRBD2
CASSGEAGGVYNEQFF
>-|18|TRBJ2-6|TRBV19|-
CASLSVLIRGPGANVLTF
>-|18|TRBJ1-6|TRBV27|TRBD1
CASTQNRDRDGDNSPLHF
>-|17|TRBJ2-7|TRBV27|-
CASSLRGGTALAYEQYF
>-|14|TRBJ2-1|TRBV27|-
CASSSGGYYNEQFF
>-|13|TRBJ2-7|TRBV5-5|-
CASTGEVVPEQYF
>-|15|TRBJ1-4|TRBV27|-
CASSSFRGTNEKLFF
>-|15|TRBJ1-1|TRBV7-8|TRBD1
CASSPETGGRTEAFF
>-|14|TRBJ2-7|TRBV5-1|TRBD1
CASSSGQGFYEQYF
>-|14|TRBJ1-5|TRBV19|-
CASGLGPGNQPQHF
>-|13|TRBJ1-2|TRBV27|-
CASSLSRAYGYTF
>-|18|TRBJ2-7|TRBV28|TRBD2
CASSGAGGPIAGSYEQYF
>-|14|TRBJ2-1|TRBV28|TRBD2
CASSGLAQSNEQFF
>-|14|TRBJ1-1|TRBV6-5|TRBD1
CASSPDRVGAEAFF
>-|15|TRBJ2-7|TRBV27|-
CASSLSAGILREQYF
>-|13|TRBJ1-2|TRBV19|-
CASSRDTHYGYTF
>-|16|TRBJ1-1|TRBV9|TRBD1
CASSEYLQGAGTEAFF
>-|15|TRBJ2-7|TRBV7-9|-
CASSLSGANSYEQYF
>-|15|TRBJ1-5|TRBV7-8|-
CASSLDSYSNQPQHF
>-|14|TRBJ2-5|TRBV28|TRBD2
CASSARGGEETQYF